This T cell receptor (beta chain) was identified in a study of blood T cell repertoires in COVID-19. On the study more broadly: The samples span acute and convalescent COVID-19 from the United States, Italy and Spain. Nucleic acid was either cDNA or gDNA, and it came from T cells, B-cell-depleted T cells, or PBMCs.

Some clones are missing from TCRdb's copy, which holds only in-frame ones; the method was immunoSEQ multiplex PCR. Here the sample spans 150,000 to 200,000 clones, roughly 89% being singletons. The CDR3 extends over 14 amino acids. The V gene is TRBV21-1, the J gene TRBJ2-7; the listed D gene, TRBD2, was not tested against the DNA. TRBV21-1 corresponds to a pseudogene. The source is a man younger than 35 with active or convalescent COVID-19. Material for sequencing was peripheral blood. CDR3 sequence reads: CASSKGHDCGEQYF. In DNA form, the CDR3 reads TGTGCCAGCAGCAAAGGCCATGACTGTGGCGAGCAGTACTTC.